A selection of T cell receptor beta chains follows, all from one sample in a study of CD8 T cells in Susac syndrome. TCRdb reanalysed the immunoSEQ multiplex PCR reads using MiXCR and keeps one entry per CDR3 protein. The repertoire holds around 110,000 distinct CDR3 sequences, with roughly 95% as singletons. The material sequenced was CD4+ T cells from PBMCs. These receptors were collected from a human donor with Susac syndrome. Both conserved end residues are part of each CDR3. D genes are given only for firm matches. Size tells how often a clone was seen (once, few, many) or the class of an expanded clone, and some rows leave it out.

TRBJ2-7,NA,TRBD2,TRBV3-1,TGTGCCAGCAGCCAAGTGGTAGCGGGAACGGGAGAGCAGTACTTC,CASSQVVAGTGEQYF
TRBJ2-5,NA,NA,TRBV2,TGTGCCAGCAGTGGGTTAGCGAACCAAGAGACCCAGTACTTC,CASSGLANQETQYF
TRBJ2-3,NA,NA,TRBV29-1,TGCAGCGCCGCCCGGCCTAACACAGATACGCAGTATTTT,CSAARPNTDTQYF
TRBJ1-2,NA,NA,TRBV5-1,TGCGCCAGCAGCTTGGCCCAGCGCTATGGCTACACCTTC,CASSLAQRYGYTF
TRBJ1-1,NA,NA,TRBV18,TGTGCCAGCTCACCTTCCCCGGGGTTGGGCACTGAAGCTTTCTTT,CASSPSPGLGTEAFF
TRBJ2-1,NA,TRBD2,TRBV7-2,TGTGCCAGCAGCCTCCAAACCCTAGCGGGTCTAGACGAGCAGTTCTTC,CASSLQTLAGLDEQFF
TRBJ1-2,once,NA,TRBV6-1,TGTGCCAGCAGTCCCTTCTCCTCATCCCGCGTTTCCTATGGCTACACCTTC,CASSPFSSSRVSYGYTF
TRBJ1-4,NA,TRBD1,TRBV3-1,TGTGCCAGCAGCCAACGGACAGGGAATGAAAAACTGTTTTTT,CASSQRTGNEKLFF
TRBJ2-3,NA,NA,TRBV12-3/TRBV12-4,TGTGCCAGCAGTTTCCCCAACTTACTCACAGATACGCAGTATTTT,CASSFPNLLTDTQYF
TRBJ2-7,NA,TRBD1,TRBV5-1,TGCGCCAGCAGCTTCGGGGCTCAGGGACAGGGCTACGAGCAGTACTTC,CASSFGAQGQGYEQYF
TRBJ1-2,NA,TRBD1,TRBV6-5,TGTGCCAGCAGTTACTCGACCGAGACAGGGCGATTTGGCTACACCTTC,CASSYSTETGRFGYTF
TRBJ2-4,NA,TRBD2,TRBV4-2,TGTGCCAGCAGCCAAGCTCCTGGCGGGGGGAACATTCAGTACTTC,CASSQAPGGGNIQYF
TRBJ2-7,NA,TRBD2,TRBV29-1,TGCAGCGCGGTAGCGGGAGGGTTATCTCGAGATATCTACGAGCAGTACTTC,CSAVAGGLSRDIYEQYF
TRBJ2-1,once,NA,TRBV20-1,TGCAGTGCTAACGGATACAATGAGCAGTTCTTC,CSANGYNEQFF
TRBJ1-3,NA,NA,TRBV7-2,TGTGCCAGCAGTGCCGGGCCTGGAAACACCATATATTTT,CASSAGPGNTIYF
TRBJ1-4,few,NA,TRBV7-2,TGTGCCAGCAGCCTCGGGACAACGATTGAGGAAAAACTGTTTTTT,CASSLGTTIEEKLFF
TRBJ1-5,NA,NA,TRBV10-3,TGTGCCATCAGTGAACGGGCGGGGGATCAGCCCCAGCATTTT,CAISERAGDQPQHF
TRBJ2-2,NA,NA,TRBV29-1,TGCAGCTACAGCAACACCGGGGAGCTGTTTTTT,CSYSNTGELFF
TRBJ2-3,NA,NA,TRBV12-3/TRBV12-4,TGTGCCAGCAGTGACACAGATACGCAGTATTTT,CASSDTDTQYF
TRBJ2-7,NA,NA,TRBV7-2,TGTGCCAGCAGCCAACCGGACCCATCCTACGAGCAGTACTTC,CASSQPDPSYEQYF
TRBJ2-1,NA,TRBD2,TRBV24-1,TGTGCCACCAGTGATCCAAGGACTAGTGGCAATGAGCAGTTCTTC,CATSDPRTSGNEQFF
TRBJ1-1,once,NA,TRBV27,TGTGCCAGCAGTTCTGCTGAAAGACCCATCACTGAAGCTTTCTTT,CASSSAERPITEAFF
TRBJ2-3,NA,NA,TRBV20-1,TGCAGTACTAGAGGAAGCCTAGGCACAGATACGCAGTATTTT,CSTRGSLGTDTQYF
TRBJ2-5,NA,NA,TRBV5-6,TGTGCCAGCAGCTCACAAAACCAAGAGACCCAGTACTTC,CASSSQNQETQYF
TRBJ2-1,NA,TRBD2,TRBV4-3,TGCGCCAGCAGCCAAGATCTTGGACTAGCGGGAGGCGATGAGCAGTTCTTC,CASSQDLGLAGGDEQFF
TRBJ1-2,NA,NA,TRBV20-1,TGCAGTGCTAGGATACCAACGGGCTACACCTTC,CSARIPTGYTF
TRBJ2-7,NA,TRBD1,TRBV7-9,TGTGCCAGCAGCTTATCCGGGACAGGGCCATCGTTGGCCTTC,CASSLSGTGPSLAF
TRBJ2-2,once,TRBD2,TRBV20-1,TGCAGTGCTCCCCTCGGCGGGAGGAGGAGCGGGGAGCTGTTTTTT,CSAPLGGRRSGELFF
TRBJ2-1,once,NA,TRBV19,TGTGCCAGTAGTAGTTACGGAACGAGCAATGAGCAGTTCTTC,CASSSYGTSNEQFF
TRBJ2-5,NA,NA,TRBV29-1,TGCAGCGTTGGACAGCTCCAAGAGACCCAGTACTTC,CSVGQLQETQYF
TRBJ2-1,NA,NA,TRBV28,TGTGCCAGCAGTCGAGGACGGGAGCAGTTCTTC,CASSRGREQFF
TRBJ2-7,once,NA,TRBV5-1,TGCGCCAGCAGCCTGGATAATCCACAGCCTGCCTACGAGCAGTACTTC,CASSLDNPQPAYEQYF
TRBJ1-5,NA,TRBD1,TRBV29-1,TGCAGCGTTGGGGACAGGGGTAATCAGCCCCAGCATTTT,CSVGDRGNQPQHF
TRBJ2-7,once,NA,TRBV11-2,TGTGCCAGCAGCTTCTACAGTGCCTACGAGCAGTACTTC,CASSFYSAYEQYF
TRBJ2-7,NA,NA,TRBV12-3/TRBV12-4,TGTGCCAGCAGTCTTTCGATGGGGGTTACTTACGAGCAGTACTTC,CASSLSMGVTYEQYF
TRBJ2-1,NA,NA,TRBV15,TGTGCAACCCTAAAGACGGTTCTAACGTCAGTCTCGTACAATGAGCAGTTCTTC,CATLKTVLTSVSYNEQFF
TRBJ1-1,NA,NA,TRBV29-1,TGCTCTGGGGGGGCGAGCACTGAAGCTTTCTTT,CSGGASTEAFF
TRBJ1-5,NA,NA,TRBV12-3/TRBV12-4,TGTGCCAGCAGCACCGGCCCGCGTCCCCAGCATTTT,CASSTGPRPQHF
TRBJ2-2,NA,NA,TRBV15,TGTGCCACCAGTTCGGAACTCACCGGGGAGCTGTTTTTT,CATSSELTGELFF
TRBJ2-2,NA,TRBD1,TRBV14,TGTGCCAGCACCGACAGGGGGGTCCGGGAGCTGTTTTTT,CASTDRGVRELFF
TRBJ2-5,once,NA,TRBV4-1,TGCGCCAGCAGCCAAGATCCCCCATGGGAGACCCAGTACTTC,CASSQDPPWETQYF
TRBJ1-1,NA,NA,TRBV2,TGTGCCAGCACAGAGGGGGGGCCTGAAGCTTTCTTT,CASTEGGPEAFF
TRBJ1-5,NA,NA,TRBV11-2,TGTGCCAGCAGCTTAGATGATCGGGGTCAGCCCCAGCATTTT,CASSLDDRGQPQHF
TRBJ1-5,few,NA,TRBV30,TGTGCCTGGAGTGGAGGGCAGAGCAATCAGCCCCAGCATTTT,CAWSGGQSNQPQHF
TRBJ1-1,once,NA,TRBV5-1,TGCGCCAGCAGCTTGTACGGGATGAACACTGAAGCTTTCTTT,CASSLYGMNTEAFF
TRBJ2-7,once,TRBD2,TRBV30,TGTGCCTGGAGGGGACTAGCGGGAGGAATCTCCTACGAGCAGTACTTC,CAWRGLAGGISYEQYF
TRBJ2-1,NA,TRBD2,TRBV29-1,TGCAGCGAGGGGACTAGCGGTGTAGCTGAGCAGTTCTTC,CSEGTSGVAEQFF
TRBJ2-1,NA,NA,TRBV5-1,TGCGCCAGCAGCTTGGGACAGGTTTCCTACAATGAGCAGTTCTTC,CASSLGQVSYNEQFF
TRBJ2-7,NA,TRBD1,TRBV12-3/TRBV12-4,TGTGCCAGCAGTCCTCCGGGACAGGGCCTTGGCGAGCAGTACTTC,CASSPPGQGLGEQYF
TRBJ2-5,NA,NA,TRBV12-3/TRBV12-4,TGTGCCAGCACCCGACAGGCGGGGAAGACCCAGTACTTC,CASTRQAGKTQYF
TRBJ2-3,once,TRBD2,TRBV5-1,TGCGCCAGCAGCTTGGGGACTAGCGGGAGTAGGGGCACAGATACGCAGTATTTT,CASSLGTSGSRGTDTQYF
TRBJ2-5,NA,TRBD1,TRBV5-4,TGTGCCAGCAGCTTCGACAGGGGGCGCGATGAGACCCAGTACTTC,CASSFDRGRDETQYF
TRBJ2-3,NA,NA,TRBV4-1,TGCGCCAGCAGCCAAGAGGGACCGACAGATACGCAGTATTTT,CASSQEGPTDTQYF
TRBJ2-4,NA,NA,TRBV28,TGTGCCAGCAGTTTAAGTCGAGTGGGGGCAGGCATTCAGTACTTC,CASSLSRVGAGIQYF
TRBJ1-1,NA,TRBD1,TRBV6-1,TGTGCCAGCTTAGGACAGGGGGCTCCTGAAGCTTTCTTT,CASLGQGAPEAFF